These 31 T cell receptor beta chains were all obtained from the same sample, sequenced in a study of CD8 T cells in Susac syndrome. When the RNA was reverse transcribed, random hexamers were used with an input of about 0.5 to 1 ug. TCRdb re-analysed the immunoSEQ multiplex PCR reads in MiXCR, keeping a single row per CDR3 protein. This sample has tens of thousands of distinct CDR3 sequences; 91% occur once, and the top ten carry about 0.47%. Sample: CD8+ T cells from PBMCs. The receptor source for this set is a human donor with multiple sclerosis.

The CDR3 DNA reads TGTGCCATTTTCCCGGGGTGGGGGACTGAAGCTTTCTTT. Translating gives CAIFPGWGTEAFF. The V and J genes are TRBV6-2 or TRBV6-3 and TRBJ1-1; possibly TRBD1 for D (5 bases). There are 13 residues in the CDR3. The V end was cut by 10 bases, the J end by 5 bases, with 17 bases between. Per the germline V gene, CDR1 is MNHEY and CDR2 is SVGEGT.

J is TRBJ2-4 and V is TRBV27; TRBD2 agrees at 9 bases. The CDR3 sequence is 14 residues long. Germline V lookup: CDR1 MNHEY, CDR2 SMNVEV (reference sequence). Trimming at V came to 3 bases and at J to 8 bases, leaving 5 bases not matched to a gene. DNA of the CDR3: TGTGCCAGCAGTTTTGGTAGCGGGAGAGACATTCAGTACTTC. Its translation: CASSFGSGRDIQYF.

This rearrangement joins TRBV19 to TRBJ2-5, with 8 bases fitting TRBD2. The V gene's germline CDR1 is LNHDA and CDR2 SQIVND (reference sequence). The J segment lost 8 bases and the V segment lost 3 bases, leaving 5 bases of the junction unmatched. This CDR3 has 13 amino acids. CDR3 bases: TGTGCCAGTAGTATCCCAGCGGGAGACACCCAGTACTTC. As protein: CASSIPAGDTQYF.

This chain links TRBV2 with TRBJ1-1; no firm D call. Trimming took off 3 bases at V and 0 bases at J, with 8 bases between the two ends. CDR1 SNHLY and CDR2 FYNNEI come from the germline V gene. The CDR3 length is 14 residues. DNA of the CDR3: TGTGCCAGCAGTGACGCAGCCATGAACACTGAAGCTTTCTTT. This translates into CASSDAAMNTEAFF.

This chain uses TRBV28 with TRBJ2-7; 9 bases are a match to TRBD1. This CDR3 has 15 residues. The junction had 4 bases not matched to a gene; V was cut back by 3 bases and J by 1 base. CDR1 and CDR2 from the germline V gene are MDHEN and SYDVKM. CDR3 bases: TGTGCCAGCAGTTTCCCCGGACAGGGGTCCTACGAGCAGTACTTC. This codes for CASSFPGQGSYEQYF.

This chain links TRBV6-2 or TRBV6-3 with TRBJ2-1; 11 bases are shared with TRBD2. V was pared by 4 bases and J by 6 bases, with 5 bases of the junction left unmatched. The CDR3 is made up of 15 amino acids. Germline V CDR1 and CDR2: MNHEY, SVGEGT. This CDR3 reads CASSSTSGEGNEQFF. Here the CDR3 DNA reads TGTGCCAGCAGTTCGACTAGCGGGGAGGGCAATGAGCAGTTCTTC.

The DNA of the CDR3 is TGTGCCAGCAGCTTGGAAGAGGTGGGGACTAGCGGGAGGCCCAGGGATGAGCAGTTCTTC. Its translation: CASSLEEVGTSGRPRDEQFF. The chain uses TRBV5-6 and TRBJ2-1; TRBD2 agrees at 15 bases. CDR1 is SGHDT and CDR2 is YYEEEE in the germline V gene. The V gene end was trimmed by 0 bases and the J gene end by 8 bases; junction bases not matched to a gene: 15. This CDR3 region has 20 residues.

V usage is TRBV6-1 and J usage is TRBJ2-2, with 9 bases aligning to TRBD2. CDR1 MNHNS and CDR2 SASEGT come from the germline V gene. Trimming removed 4 bases from V and 4 bases from J; junction bases left unmatched: 7. The CDR3 is made up of 16 amino acids. CDR3: CASSGGGAPSTGELFF. The CDR3 DNA sequence: TGTGCCAGCAGTGGCGGGGGGGCCCCCAGCACCGGGGAGCTGTTTTTT.

This sequence joins TRBV3-1 and TRBJ2-1; D perhaps matches TRBD2 (6 bases). V lost 0 bases, J lost 0 bases, and 12 bases lay in between. There are 17 residues in the CDR3. Germline CDR1 reads LGHDT; CDR2 reads YNNKEL (reference sequence). The CDR3 sequence is CASSQDLAESSYNEQFF. The CDR3 bases are TGTGCCAGCAGCCAAGACTTAGCGGAGAGCTCCTACAATGAGCAGTTCTTC.

This clonotype was seen once. The V gene is TRBV2, the J gene TRBJ2-3; 8 bases agree with TRBD1. Germline values: CDR1 SNHLY, CDR2 FYNNEI. Losses at the gene ends were 4 bases for V and 5 bases for J; bases not matched to a gene: 5. The length of the CDR3 is 14 residues. The CDR3 here is CASSVTGVIDTQYF. CDR3 sequence (DNA): TGTGCCAGCAGTGTGACAGGGGTGATAGATACGCAGTATTTT. The variable domain in full, completed from reference TRBV2 and TRBJ2-3, reads EPEVTQTPSHQVTQMGQEVILRCVPISNHLYFYWYRQILGQKVEFLVSFYNNEISEKSEIFDDQFSVERPDGSNFTLKIRSTKLEDSAMYFCASSVTGVIDTQYFGPGTRLTVL.

The chain joins TRBV7-9 to TRBJ2-1, with D unclear. This CDR3 spans 15 amino acids. Germline lookup yields CDR1 SEHNR and CDR2 FQNEAQ (reference sequence). V lost 5 bases to trimming and J lost 0 bases, with 11 bases between them. The DNA for the CDR3 is TGTGCCAGCAGCCCCGACTGGAGCTCCTACAATGAGCAGTTCTTC. The encoded protein is CASSPDWSSYNEQFF.

J is TRBJ2-1 and V is TRBV12-3 or TRBV12-4; TRBD2 agrees at 8 bases. The CDR3 loop spans 17 amino acids. V was pared by 5 bases and J by 6 bases, with 15 bases of the junction left unmatched. Written as DNA, the CDR3 is TGTGCCAGCAGTGGACTAGCTGGGGTGGTAGCGGGCAATGAGCAGTTCTTC. This translates into CASSGLAGVVAGNEQFF.

The V gene is TRBV6-6, the J gene TRBJ2-1, with 13 bases matching TRBD2. V dropped 0 bases and J dropped 9; count of bases not matched to a gene: 5. This CDR3 is 16 amino acids long. Germline V gene sequence: CDR1 MNHNY, CDR2 SVGAGI (reference sequence). CDR3 sequence: CASSYSWTSGSTEQFF. In nucleotides, the CDR3 is TGTGCCAGCAGTTACTCCTGGACTAGCGGGAGTACTGAGCAGTTCTTC.

The chain recombines TRBV5-4 with TRBJ1-4; D gene ambiguous. CDR3 length: 15 residues. V dropped 1 base and J dropped 0 bases, with 7 bases sitting between them. Germline V gene lookup returns CDR1 SGHNT and CDR2 YYREEE (reference sequence). The CDR3 protein is CASSLSAATNEKLFF. CDR3 nucleotide sequence: TGTGCCAGCAGCTTGTCAGCTGCAACTAATGAAAAACTGTTTTTT.

This clonotype was observed once. The CDR3 DNA is TGTGCCAGCAGCCAAGGCGGTGGTGAAAATGAAAAACTGTTTTTT. Protein: CASSQGGGENEKLFF. The chain couples TRBV14 to TRBJ1-4; no reliable D call. In germline, CDR1 is SGHDN, CDR2 FVKESK. The CDR3 totals 15 residues. Trimming shortened V by 1 base and J by 5 bases, and 11 bases separated the two germline ends.

The chain has TRBV13 and TRBJ1-2; 8 bases fit TRBD1. This CDR3 is built from 18 residues. V trimming: 0 bases; J trimming: 4 bases; junction bases outside the gene matches: 13. Germline values: CDR1 PRHDT, CDR2 FYEKMQ (reference sequence). The CDR3 DNA reads as TGTGCCAGCAGCTTAGGCCGAGGACAGGGTATAGATGTCTATGGCTACACCTTC. Translation: CASSLGRGQGIDVYGYTF.

The sample holds one count of this clonotype. The chain carries TRBV4-2 and TRBJ2-7; D may be TRBD1 (5 bases). V gave up 1 base and J gave up 6 bases, with 16 bases separating them. The CDR3 consists of 15 residues. Germline V CDR1 and CDR2: LGHNA, YNFKEQ. As DNA, the CDR3 is TGTGCCAGCAGCCAAGCTCCACAGGTTAGGGGCGAGCAGTACTTC. As protein: CASSQAPQVRGEQYF.

This CDR3 is CASATVSRGLRSRPQETQYF. In DNA, the CDR3 is TGCGCCAGCGCAACAGTGAGTCGCGGTCTTCGATCTAGGCCGCAAGAGACCCAGTACTTC. The gene calls are TRBV10-2 and TRBJ2-5; D gene unclear. The CDR3 runs 20 residues. V lost 8 bases and J 2 bases, leaving 33 bases between the germline ends. CDR1 WSHSY and CDR2 SAAADI come from the germline V gene.

This clonotype was picked up one time. The rearrangement links TRBV28 to TRBJ2-1; 9 nucleotides align to TRBD1. The CDR3 consists of 14 residues. After removal of 5 bases from V and 4 bases from J, the junction contained 3 bases not matched to a gene. CDR1 is MDHEN, CDR2 SYDVKM, per germline. The CDR3, as DNA: TGTGCCAGCAGTACCGGGACAGGGTACAATGAGCAGTTCTTC. It encodes CASSTGTGYNEQFF.

This chain uses TRBV3-1 with TRBJ2-1; D is unclear. V gave up 4 bases and J gave up 12 bases, with 16 bases separating them. Germline loops: CDR1 LGHDT, CDR2 YNNKEL (reference sequence). This CDR3 comprises 13 residues. CDR3 DNA: TGTGCCAGCAGCCCTTCCGGATTTGATGGGCAGTTCTTC. Protein: CASSPSGFDGQFF.

The V gene is TRBV10-3, the J gene TRBJ2-7; 11 bases map to TRBD2. The J segment lost 2 bases and the V segment lost 4 bases, leaving 7 bases of the junction unmatched. Germline V gene data show CDR1 as ENHRY and CDR2 as SYGVKD. The CDR3 is 16 residues long. DNA for the CDR3: TGTGCCATCAGTGTCCTCGGGACTAGCGGAACCTACGAGCAGTACTTC. Translation: CAISVLGTSGTYEQYF.

The chain carries TRBV12-3 or TRBV12-4 and TRBJ2-2; 9 bases align to TRBD2. Trimming took 7 bases from V and 7 from J; bases not matched to a gene: 10. The CDR3 spans 15 residues. CDR3 DNA sequence: TGTGCCAGCAAAATAGCGGGAGAGGTCGGCGGGGAGCTGTTTTTT. This sequence encodes CASKIAGEVGGELFF.

The rearrangement joins TRBV7-2 to TRBJ1-1, with D maybe TRBD1 (6 bases). CDR3 length equals 13 residues. Trimming removed 0 bases at V and 7 bases at J, with 9 bases between. From germline, CDR1 is SGHTA and CDR2 FQGNSA. CDR3 in DNA: TGTGCCAGCAGCTTAGCGCAGGGGTTTGAAGCTTTCTTT. This translates into CASSLAQGFEAFF.

This clonotype was picked up a small number of times. V gene TRBV28 combines with J gene TRBJ2-3; D remains unclear. Germline values: CDR1 MDHEN, CDR2 SYDVKM. With 6 bases removed from V and 2 bases from J, the gap between germline ends came to 3 bases. The CDR3 is 11 residues long. CDR3 region: CASSFTDTQYF. The CDR3 nucleotides read TGTGCCAGCAGCTTCACAGATACGCAGTATTTT.

The chain employs TRBV6-2 or TRBV6-3 and TRBJ2-3; TRBD1 aligns across 7 bases. The germline gives CDR1 MNHEY, CDR2 SVGEGT. The CDR3 is made up of 15 amino acids. The J segment lost 5 bases and the V segment lost 7 bases, leaving 12 bases of the junction unmatched. The CDR3 nucleotides are TGTGCCAGCACCAAATGGACAGGAGGTAGAGATACGCAGTATTTT. This encodes CASTKWTGGRDTQYF.

This clonotype was seen more than once but under ten times. The chain joins TRBV7-2 to TRBJ2-2; TRBD1 agrees at 10 bases. There are 15 residues in the CDR3. With V trimmed by 2 bases and J by 6 bases, 3 bases remained unmatched. Germline assignment: CDR1 SGHTA and CDR2 FQGNSA. This CDR3 reads CASSLRGTGAGELFF. The CDR3 DNA is TGTGCCAGCAGCTTACGCGGGACAGGGGCCGGGGAGCTGTTTTTT.

The chain joins TRBV28 to TRBJ1-1; 9 bases fit TRBD1. The J segment lost 9 bases and the V segment lost 7 bases, leaving 15 bases of the junction unmatched. The CDR3 length is 15 residues. Germline CDR1 and CDR2: MDHEN and SYDVKM. CDR3 loop: CASTKIKGGTGKAFF. CDR3 DNA sequence: TGTGCCAGCACCAAGATAAAGGGTGGGACAGGGAAAGCTTTCTTT.

This chain joins TRBV20-1 and TRBJ2-3, with 10 positions matching TRBD2. The germline gives CDR1 DFQATT, CDR2 SNEGSKA (reference sequence). V lost 0 bases, J lost 3 bases, and 9 bases stayed unmatched. The CDR3 runs to 17 residues. The CDR3 DNA follows: TGCAGTGCTAGAGACCTAGCGGGAGAAGTGATTACAGATACGCAGTATTTT. It codes for CSARDLAGEVITDTQYF.

The chain employs TRBV4-1 and TRBJ2-5, with 7 bases that match TRBD1. The CDR3 runs to 14 residues. With 3 bases clipped from V and 2 bases from J, the junction kept 3 bases outside the gene matches. CDR1 MGHRA and CDR2 YSYEKL come from the germline V gene. The CDR3 DNA reads TGCGCCAGCAGCCAGAGGACAGGACAAGAGACCCAGTACTTC. Its protein is CASSQRTGQETQYF.

This sequence joins TRBV28 and TRBJ1-5; 7 nucleotides agree with TRBD1. CDR1 and CDR2 from the germline V gene are MDHEN and SYDVKM. After removal of 3 bases from V and 1 base from J, the junction contained 6 bases not matched to a gene. There are 16 residues in the CDR3. The chain's CDR3 is CASSFYRGGSNQPQHF. The CDR3 region has the DNA TGTGCCAGCAGTTTTTACAGGGGTGGGAGCAATCAGCCCCAGCATTTT. The full variable domain, with the rest looked up from reference TRBV28 and TRBJ1-5, is DVKVTQSSRYLVKRTGEKVFLECVQDMDHENMFWYRQDPGLGLRLIYFSYDVKMKEKGDIPEGYSVSREKKERFSLILESASTNQTSMYLCASSFYRGGSNQPQHFGDGTRLSIL.

The V gene is TRBV12-3 or TRBV12-4, the J gene TRBJ1-2; unclear D gene. V gave up 2 bases and J gave up 8 bases, with 12 bases separating them. The CDR3 is made up of 13 amino acids. DNA of the CDR3: TGTGCCAGCAGTTTATCCCCTCCGGGGGGCTACACCTTC. It yields the protein CASSLSPPGGYTF.